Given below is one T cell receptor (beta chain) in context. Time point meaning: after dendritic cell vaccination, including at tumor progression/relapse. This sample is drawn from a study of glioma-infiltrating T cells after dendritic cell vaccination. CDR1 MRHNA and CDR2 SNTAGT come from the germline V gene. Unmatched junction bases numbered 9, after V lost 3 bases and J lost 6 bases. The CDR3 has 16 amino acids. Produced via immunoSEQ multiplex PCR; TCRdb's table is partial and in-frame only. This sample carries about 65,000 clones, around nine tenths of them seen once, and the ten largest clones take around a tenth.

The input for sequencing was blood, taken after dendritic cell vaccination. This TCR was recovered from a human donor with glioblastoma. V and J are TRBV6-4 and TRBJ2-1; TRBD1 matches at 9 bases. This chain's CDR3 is CASSDVGQGLFNEQFF. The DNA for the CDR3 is TGTGCCAGCAGTGATGTGGGACAGGGTCTGTTCAATGAGCAGTTCTTC.